Given below is one TCR beta chain in context. This sample stems from a study of shared clonotypes between healthy human individuals. The table came from immunoSEQ multiplex PCR; TCRdb's copy has only in-frame clones and leaves some out. Of more than 2,000,000 clones in the sample, around 90% were seen once. The CDR3 has 13 residues. CDR1 is SGHTA and CDR2 is FQGNSA in the germline V gene. The ends were cut back, 5 bases at V and 6 bases at J, with 14 bases in the middle. The J gene is TRBJ2-7, the V gene TRBV7-2; D may be TRBD1 (6 bases). The sequence derives from a man between 18 and 35 years old in good health. The source material was naive CD4+ T cells sorted from blood. Documented subset: CD45RA+ positively selected. The CDR3, as DNA: TGTGCCAGCAGCCTAACAGGGAATACCGAGCAGTACTTC. This encodes CASSLTGNTEQYF.